This T cell receptor beta chain was captured by sequencing in a study of T cells in tuberculosis (dated by TCRdb to 2017 to 2018). The study in broad terms: To characterize T cells specific for the mycobacterial lipid antigen glucose monomycolate (GMM), the study used CD1B tetramers together with high-throughput TCR immunosequencing. With approximately ten people per group, a South African clinical cohort compared IGRA-negative adolescents, IGRA-positive adolescents with latent tuberculosis, and adults with active tuberculosis. PBMC from patients with active tuberculosis were archived either before the start of standard anti-tuberculosis treatment or within 7 days of starting that treatment. Overall study outcomes, separate from this receptor: With the diverse GMM-specific repertoire as input, a classifier achieved roughly 89% accuracy (AUROC 0.7 to 0.9), whereas GEM motif frequencies as input gave roughly 70% accuracy. Compared with IGRA-negative controls, TCR-alpha repertoires from active tuberculosis had smaller mean NN-distances to GMM-specific TCRs, which suggests clonal expansion of these TCRs. Which clinical samples got chosen depended on the availability of cryopreserved specimens, and the active tuberculosis cases were adults, whereas the controls were adolescents. Shorter CDR3-alpha lengths in active tuberculosis patients partly drove the smaller NN-distances, and the TCR-beta difference was not statistically significant.

CDR1 MNHNS and CDR2 SASEGT were looked up in the germline V gene. V loses 4 bases of germline sequence and J loses 3 bases, and the interval between the two ends is 12 bases. From the cysteine through the phenylalanine, the CDR3 covers 14 amino acids. Only CDR3 DNA is held: 42 bases, read in frame from base 1. TCR libraries were generated with the immunoSEQ multiplex PCR assay, using TCR-beta and/or TCR-alpha/delta assays for each sample. The amplified TCR libraries were sequenced using the Illumina high-throughput platform. The study's processing was this. Clustering and dimensionality reduction relied on pairwise TCRdist distances among GMM-specific receptors from T cells that were either sorted ex vivo or expanded in vitro. Each clinical repertoire was assigned a mean NN-distance score, defined as the average TCRdist to the nearest 10% of tetramer-positive reference sequences. GEM TCR motif frequency was computed as the fraction of unique TCRs matching known GEM sequences by V/J usage and CDR3 length. Linear discriminant analysis with leave-one-out cross-validation, implemented in scikit-learn, was used to classify active tuberculosis. TCRdb holds this immuneACCESS table with in-frame rearrangements only. Some clones are missing; in checked studies, unresolved V genes explain under half, and the rest has no known cause. The V and J calls and clone size come from that table; D and trimming were worked out from the DNA. The sample profile shows about 5,500 clones; around 98% of them were found once. The top ten constitute approximately 10% of the sample.

A word on this clone: The specificity of this receptor is unknown. The input lacks base qualities; no much larger clone sits a single base away.

This specimen's time point label, interpreted: new active TB diagnosis, blood taken before or within 7 days of starting treatment. The active tuberculosis patients were newly diagnosed, HIV-seronegative South African adults aged 18 years or older. Active tuberculosis was confirmed by positive sputum smear microscopy and/or positive M. tuberculosis culture. Unsorted cryopreserved PBMC were immunosequenced, covering on average approximately 96,000 T cells per clinical donor. The sample consisted of PBMCs, taken at tuberculosis diagnosis. The receptor comes from an adult with tuberculosis. The chain is encoded by TRBV6-1 joined to TRBJ1-1; TRBD1 could be the D gene, as 5 bases match. Read as DNA, the sequence is TGTGCCAGCAGTGTCCCGACAGAGGACACTGAAGCTTTCTTT. This encodes CASSVPTEDTEAFF.